This T cell receptor beta chain emerged from a study of T cell clonality in common variable immunodeficiency. This clone was recorded a few times. Repertoires were generated with immunoSEQ multiplex PCR, while TCRdb's copy carries only in-frame clones and drops some. The sample yields about 52,000 clones, without any singletons. The specimen was peripheral blood mononuclear cells. The TCR comes from a person aged 18-70 years in good health.

The CDR3 sequence: CASSPNVGTSGSNEQFF. Incomplete CDR3 DNA: TGTGCCAGCTCACCAAACGTCGGGACTAGCGGTAGCAATGAG. V usage is TRBV18 and J usage is TRBJ2-1; 11 bases are shared with TRBD2. Coverage ceases 3 residues before the CDR3 finishes, and the germline J gene fills in the end. After removal of 2 bases from V and 6 bases from J, the junction contained 9 bases not matched to a gene. This CDR3 has 17 residues. In germline, CDR1 is KGHSH, CDR2 LQKENI. Variable domain in full (rest from reference TRBV18 and TRBJ2-1): NAGVMQNPRHLVRRRGQEARLRCSPMKGHSHVYWYRQLPEEGLKFMVYLQKENIIDESGMPKERFSAEFPKEGPSILRIQQVVRGDSAAYFCASSPNVGTSGSNEQFFGPGTRLTVL.